The 10 T cell receptor beta chains below come from one sample, sequenced in a study of OX40 agonist ivuxolimab in advanced cancers. The protocol was immunoSEQ multiplex PCR, while the TCRdb copy is restricted to in-frame clones and leaves out a portion. The data show 52,000 or so clones, with less than 85% seen just once and approximately 2.8% held by the top ten. The sequencing used CD4+ or CD8+ T cells sorted from blood, collected in a trial of the OX40 agonist ivuxolimab. These TCRs come from an adult with an advanced solid tumor such as melanoma, head and neck, liver or kidney cancer.

The chain couples TRBV5-5 to TRBJ1-2, with 10 bases that match TRBD1. Germline V gene data show CDR1 as SGHKS and CDR2 as YYEKEE (reference sequence). There are 18 residues in the CDR3. After removal of 3 bases from V and 4 bases from J, the junction contained 15 bases not matched to a gene. CDR3 loop: CASSYPPTGGFIGYGYTF. The CDR3 coding sequence is TGTGCCAGCAGCTACCCGCCGACAGGGGGCTTTATTGGCTATGGCTACACCTTC. Complete variable domain (other parts from reference TRBV5-5 and TRBJ1-2): DAGVTQSPTHLIKTRGQQVTLRCSPISGHKSVSWYQQVLGQGPQFIFQYYEKEERGRGNFPDRFSARQFPNYSSELNVNALLLGDSALYLCASSYPPTGGFIGYGYTFGSGTRLTVV.

The chain has TRBV18 and TRBJ1-5; the match to TRBD1 covers 8 bases. With V trimmed by 4 bases and J by 6 bases, 8 bases remained unmatched. Germline V lookup: CDR1 KGHSH, CDR2 LQKENI. The CDR3 is 15 amino acids. As DNA, the CDR3 is TGTGCCAGCTCACATGACGACAGGGGTGTTCAGCCCCAGCATTTT. It encodes CASSHDDRGVQPQHF. The full variable domain, with the rest looked up from reference TRBV18 and TRBJ1-5, is NAGVMQNPRHLVRRRGQEARLRCSPMKGHSHVYWYRQLPEEGLKFMVYLQKENIIDESGMPKERFSAEFPKEGPSILRIQQVVRGDSAAYFCASSHDDRGVQPQHFGDGTRLSIL.

This clone was seen only once. V and J are TRBV5-1 and TRBJ2-2; D call uncertain. Germline V gene lookup returns CDR1 SGHRS and CDR2 YFSETQ. Trimming left V 4 bases short and J 1 base short, with 11 bases between. The CDR3 loop spans 15 amino acids. The CDR3 protein is CASSPSSVNTGELFF. The CDR3 nucleotides are TGCGCCAGCAGCCCCAGTTCTGTGAACACCGGGGAGCTGTTTTTT. Full variable domain (missing parts from reference TRBV5-1 and TRBJ2-2): KAGVTQTPRYLIKTRGQQVTLSCSPISGHRSVSWYQQTPGQGLQFLFEYFSETQRNKGNFPGRFSGRQFSNSRSEMNVSTLELGDSALYLCASSPSSVNTGELFFGEGSRLTVL.

The count of this clone is one. The chain uses TRBV19 and TRBJ1-5; the match to TRBD1 covers 7 bases. V trimming: 7 bases; J trimming: 4 bases; junction bases outside the gene matches: 19. CDR1 and CDR2 from the germline V gene are LNHDA and SQIVND (reference sequence). The CDR3 is made up of 18 amino acids. CDR3 bases: TGTGCCAGTACCCCTTATACACAGGGGCTCGCACAGAATCAGCCCCAGCATTTT. This translates into CASTPYTQGLAQNQPQHF.

V is TRBV30 and J is TRBJ2-1; D gene ambiguous. The germline V gene has CDR1 GTSNPN and CDR2 SVGIG (reference sequence). The V end was cut by 2 bases, the J end by 5 bases, with 10 bases between. This CDR3 contains 13 residues. CDR3 residues: CAWSLNRDNEQFF. CDR3 nucleotides: TGTGCCTGGAGTTTAAATCGGGACAATGAGCAGTTCTTC.

This clone appeared a single time. J is TRBJ2-5 and V is TRBV6-1, with 14 nucleotides matching TRBD2. Germline CDR1 reads MNHNS; CDR2 reads SASEGT. With V trimmed by 5 bases and J by 9 bases, 8 bases remained unmatched. The CDR3 spans 15 residues. CDR3 DNA: TGTGCCAGCAGTAGGGGACTAGCGGGGGATTCGGCCCAGTACTTC. Protein sequence: CASSRGLAGDSAQYF.

The chain carries TRBV6-5 and TRBJ1-6, with unresolved D. CDR3 length: 16 amino acids. Trimming stripped 2 bases from V and 0 bases from J, with 8 bases between. CDR1 and CDR2 (germline): MNHEY, SVGAGI. The CDR3 coding sequence is TGTGCCAGCAGTTACCAGTCTAGCTCCTATAATTCACCCCTCCACTTT. Translation: CASSYQSSSYNSPLHF.

This clone was observed once. The chain uses TRBV27 and TRBJ1-1, with a tentative D call TRBD1 (6 bases). V shed 5 bases and J shed 1 base, with 11 bases lying between them. Per the germline V gene, CDR1 is MNHEY and CDR2 is SMNVEV (reference sequence). The CDR3 totals 14 residues. CDR3 bases: TGTGCCAGCAGTCGGGAGGGGGGGAACACTGAAGCTTTCTTT. Its protein product is CASSREGGNTEAFF.

As concerns this clone: The junction differs from germline at one of its ends, possibly a read error. The genes are TRBV7-7 and TRBJ2-3, with 9 positions matching TRBD2. Germline V CDR1 and CDR2: SSHAT, FNYEAQ (reference sequence). The CDR3 sequence is 15 residues long. The CDR3 DNA is TGTGCTAGCAGCTTAGTAGCGGGGGGCACAGATACGCAGTATTTT. This codes for CASSLVAGGTDTQYF. The full variable domain, in which reference TRBV7-7 and TRBJ2-3 provide the parts outside the CDR3, is GAGVSQSPRYKVTKRGQDVTLRCDPISSHATLYWYQQALGQGPEFLTYFNYEAQPDKSGLPSDRFSAERPEGSISTLTIQRTEQRDSAMYRCASSLVAGGTDTQYFGPGTRLTVL.

The rearrangement links TRBV7-2 to TRBJ1-2, with D uncertain. The CDR3 sequence is 12 residues long. In germline, CDR1 is SGHTA, CDR2 FQGNSA. The V gene lost 1 base and the J gene lost 8 bases, with 8 bases spanning the gap. CDR3 nucleotides: TGTGCCAGCAGCTTAGATAGGGTCGGCTACACCTTC. Its protein is CASSLDRVGYTF. Combining the CDR3 with reference TRBV7-2 and TRBJ1-2 gives the whole variable domain GAGVSQSPSNKVTEKGKDVELRCDPISGHTALYWYRQSLGQGLEFLIYFQGNSAPDKSGLPSDRFSAERTGGSVSTLTIQRTQQEDSAVYLCASSLDRVGYTFGSGTRLTVV.